This T cell receptor (beta chain) was sequenced in a study of stem cell transplantation in POMP-related autoinflammatory disease. Turning to the study itself: Pre-transplant patients had naive-skewed CD4+ T cells and few CD8+ T cells.

Study-wide findings and caveats: PRAID patients trended toward lower TRB diversity and higher clonality in all analyzed T-cell subsets.

Concerning this clone itself: Its antigen is undetermined.

V lost 4 bases, J lost 2 bases, and 10 bases lay in between. Germline values: CDR1 MNHEY, CDR2 SMNVEV (reference sequence). CDR3 length equals 14 residues. Clones were sequenced by immunoSEQ multiplex PCR, and TCRdb holds only the in-frame ones, with some missing. Of tens of thousands of clones in the sample, roughly 91% are singletons; the top ten hold 0.55% to 0.85%. The chain combines TRBV27 with TRBJ2-3, with unresolved D. This clonotype originated in a human patient with POMP-related autoinflammation and immune dysregulation (PRAID). T cells may partly derive from the graft donor. The sample here was CD4+ T cells from PBMCs, taken after stem cell transplantation. Written as DNA, the CDR3 is TGTGCCAGCAGTTCCCCCTCCCCCACAGATACGCAGTATTTT. It encodes CASSSPSPTDTQYF.